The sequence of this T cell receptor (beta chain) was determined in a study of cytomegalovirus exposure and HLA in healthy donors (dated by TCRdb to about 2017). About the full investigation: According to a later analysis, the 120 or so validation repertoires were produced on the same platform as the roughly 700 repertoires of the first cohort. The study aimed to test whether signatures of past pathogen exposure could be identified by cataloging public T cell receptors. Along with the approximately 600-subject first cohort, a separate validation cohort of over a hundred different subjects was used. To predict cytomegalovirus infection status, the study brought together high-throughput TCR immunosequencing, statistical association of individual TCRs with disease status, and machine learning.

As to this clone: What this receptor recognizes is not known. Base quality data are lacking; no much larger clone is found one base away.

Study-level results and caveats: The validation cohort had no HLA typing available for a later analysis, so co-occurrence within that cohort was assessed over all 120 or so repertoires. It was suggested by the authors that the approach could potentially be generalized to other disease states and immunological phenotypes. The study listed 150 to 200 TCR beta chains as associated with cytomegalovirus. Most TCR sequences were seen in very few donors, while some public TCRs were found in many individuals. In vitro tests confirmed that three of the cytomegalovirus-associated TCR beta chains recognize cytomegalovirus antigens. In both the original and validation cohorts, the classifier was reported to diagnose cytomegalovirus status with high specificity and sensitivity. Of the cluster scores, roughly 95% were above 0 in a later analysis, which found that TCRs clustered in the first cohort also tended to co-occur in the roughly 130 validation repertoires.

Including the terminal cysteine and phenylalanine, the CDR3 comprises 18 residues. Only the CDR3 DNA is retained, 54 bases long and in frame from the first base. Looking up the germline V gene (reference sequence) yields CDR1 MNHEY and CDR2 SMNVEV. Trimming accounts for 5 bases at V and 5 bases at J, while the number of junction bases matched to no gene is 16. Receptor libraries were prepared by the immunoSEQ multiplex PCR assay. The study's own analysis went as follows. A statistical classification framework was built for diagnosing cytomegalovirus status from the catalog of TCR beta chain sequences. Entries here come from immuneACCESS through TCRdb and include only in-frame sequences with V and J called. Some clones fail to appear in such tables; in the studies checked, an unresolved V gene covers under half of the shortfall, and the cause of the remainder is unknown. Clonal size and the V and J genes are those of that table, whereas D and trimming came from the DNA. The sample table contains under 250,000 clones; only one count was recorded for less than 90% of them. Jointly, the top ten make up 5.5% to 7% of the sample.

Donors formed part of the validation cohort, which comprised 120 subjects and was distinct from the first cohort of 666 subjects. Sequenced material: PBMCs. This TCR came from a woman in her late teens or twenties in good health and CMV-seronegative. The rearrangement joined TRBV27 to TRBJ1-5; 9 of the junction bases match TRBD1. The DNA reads TGTGCCAGCAGTCCATTAGTCCCGGGACAGGGACGCCATCAGCCCCAGCATTTT. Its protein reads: CASSPLVPGQGRHQPQHF.